These T cell receptor beta chains were read from a single sample in a study of CD8+ T cells in alopecia areata. Libraries were prepared by immunoSEQ multiplex PCR; TCRdb keeps only in-frame clonotypes and omits some of them. The data hold hundreds of thousands of clones, with roughly 60% observed a single time. The sample here was CD4+ T cells sorted from blood, taken at week 24, from a patient treated with tofacitinib. All receptors derive from a human donor with alopecia areata. The CDR3 runs from the conserved cysteine through the conserved F or W. The D gene is left open where the match is weak. Clone size is shown for a subset of rows, as once, few, many or a class of expanded clone.

size: -
V: TRBV30
D: -
J: TRBJ2-2
CDR3: CAWKRTVNTGELFF
DNA: TGTGCCTGGAAGAGGACAGTCAACACCGGGGAGCTGTTTTTT

size: -
V: TRBV2
D: -
J: TRBJ1-1
CDR3: CASSSAGNTEAFF
DNA: TGTGCCAGCAGCTCGGCAGGGAACACTGAAGCTTTCTTT

size: -
V: TRBV28
D: -
J: TRBJ1-2
CDR3: CASQETTHYGYTF
DNA: TGTGCCAGTCAGGAGACAACCCACTATGGCTACACCTTC

size: few
V: TRBV6-5
D: -
J: TRBJ2-3
CDR3: CASSYSTGTGPDTQYF
DNA: TGTGCCAGCAGTTACTCGACTGGAACAGGGCCAGATACGCAGTATTTT

size: -
V: TRBV29-1
D: -
J: TRBJ1-1
CDR3: CSVRRLGGNTEAFF
DNA: TGCAGCGTTCGGCGTCTCGGGGGGAACACTGAAGCTTTCTTT

size: -
V: TRBV7-2
D: TRBD2
J: TRBJ2-7
CDR3: CASSTLSGGAIRYEQYF
DNA: TGTGCCAGCAGCACACTTAGCGGGGGGGCCATACGGTACGAGCAGTACTTC

size: -
V: TRBV29-1
D: -
J: TRBJ1-2
CDR3: CSVTPTANINYGYTF
DNA: TGCAGCGTCACTCCGACAGCAAATATCAACTATGGCTACACCTTC

size: -
V: TRBV28
D: -
J: TRBJ2-7
CDR3: CASSSPGNQGSYEQYF
DNA: TGTGCCAGCAGTTCCCCCGGGAACCAGGGCTCCTACGAGCAGTACTTC

size: few
V: TRBV9
D: -
J: TRBJ2-7
CDR3: CASSVDSGTYEQYF
DNA: TGTGCCAGCAGCGTAGATTCGGGGACCTACGAGCAGTACTTC

size: -
V: TRBV2
D: -
J: TRBJ2-7
CDR3: CASSGSYEQYF
DNA: TGTGCCAGCAGTGGGAGCTACGAGCAGTACTTC

size: -
V: TRBV9
D: -
J: TRBJ2-2
CDR3: CASSERGFGGELFF
DNA: TGTGCCAGCAGCGAGAGGGGATTCGGCGGGGAGCTGTTTTTT

size: -
V: TRBV4-2
D: TRBD2
J: TRBJ2-1
CDR3: CASSRGTSGGTIPHEQFF
DNA: TGTGCCAGCAGCCGAGGGACTAGCGGGGGGACTATCCCCCATGAGCAGTTCTTC

size: -
V: TRBV10-3
D: -
J: TRBJ1-2
CDR3: CAISEVAVGYTF
DNA: TGTGCCATCAGTGAGGTGGCAGTTGGCTACACCTTC

size: -
V: TRBV30
D: -
J: TRBJ1-2
CDR3: CAWSPLGNHYGYTF
DNA: TGTGCCTGGAGTCCCCTGGGAAACCACTATGGCTACACCTTC

size: few
V: TRBV7-9
D: -
J: TRBJ1-4
CDR3: CASSQGSAATNEKLFF
DNA: TGTGCCAGCAGCCAGGGCAGTGCCGCAACTAATGAAAAACTGTTTTTT

size: -
V: TRBV6-1
D: -
J: TRBJ1-1
CDR3: CASGRTVNTEAFF
DNA: TGTGCCAGCGGTAGGACAGTGAACACTGAAGCTTTCTTT

size: few
V: TRBV4-1
D: -
J: TRBJ2-5
CDR3: CASRHRDTQETQYF
DNA: TGCGCCAGCAGGCACCGGGACACCCAAGAGACCCAGTACTTC

size: -
V: TRBV7-9
D: -
J: TRBJ2-5
CDR3: CASSTNGETQYF
DNA: TGTGCCAGCAGCACCAACGGGGAGACCCAGTACTTC

size: -
V: TRBV15
D: -
J: TRBJ2-7
CDR3: CATSRDRVGEQYF
DNA: TGTGCCACCAGCAGAGACAGGGTAGGGGAGCAGTACTTC

size: -
V: TRBV7-2
D: -
J: TRBJ1-1
CDR3: CASTPQMNTEAFF
DNA: TGTGCCAGCACCCCACAGATGAACACTGAAGCTTTCTTT

size: -
V: TRBV7-8
D: -
J: TRBJ2-5
CDR3: CASSMLGGPLRETQYF
DNA: TGTGCCAGCAGTATGCTGGGGGGGCCACTGAGGGAGACCCAGTACTTC

size: -
V: TRBV7-8
D: TRBD1
J: TRBJ2-2
CDR3: CASSLGTGVPGELFF
DNA: TGTGCCAGCAGCTTAGGAACAGGGGTTCCCGGGGAGCTGTTTTTT

size: -
V: TRBV5-4
D: TRBD1
J: TRBJ1-2
CDR3: CASRRGQEFNYGYTF
DNA: TGTGCCAGCAGACGGGGACAGGAATTTAACTATGGCTACACCTTC

size: -
V: TRBV15
D: -
J: TRBJ2-6
CDR3: CATSREILPGLGANVLTF
DNA: TGTGCCACCAGCAGAGAGATCCTCCCAGGGCTGGGGGCCAACGTCCTGACTTTC

size: -
V: TRBV9
D: TRBD2
J: TRBJ2-2
CDR3: CASSVSGGLNTGELFF
DNA: TGTGCCAGCAGCGTTAGCGGGGGGTTGAACACCGGGGAGCTGTTTTTT

size: -
V: TRBV4-1
D: -
J: TRBJ2-5
CDR3: CASSLRDGEETQYF
DNA: TGCGCCAGCAGCCTCCGGGACGGGGAGGAGACCCAGTACTTC

size: -
V: TRBV7-6
D: -
J: TRBJ1-6
CDR3: CASSLGQNSPLHF
DNA: TGTGCCAGCAGCTTAGGACAGAACTCACCCCTCCACTTT

size: once
V: TRBV7-2
D: -
J: TRBJ2-5
CDR3: CASSRSPIQETQYF
DNA: TGTGCCAGCAGCCGATCTCCTATCCAAGAGACCCAGTACTTC

size: -
V: TRBV25-1
D: TRBD1
J: TRBJ1-2
CDR3: CASSFPTGSAYGYTF
DNA: TGTGCCAGCAGTTTTCCGACAGGGTCCGCCTATGGCTACACCTTC

size: -
V: TRBV7-2
D: -
J: TRBJ2-5
CDR3: CASSQYPSGIRAGTQYF
DNA: TGTGCCAGCAGCCAGTACCCATCGGGGATCAGGGCTGGGACCCAGTACTTC

size: -
V: TRBV5-1
D: TRBD1
J: TRBJ2-5
CDR3: CASSPGQGSRETQYF
DNA: TGCGCCAGCAGCCCTGGACAGGGCTCTCGGGAGACCCAGTACTTC

size: few
V: TRBV29-1
D: -
J: TRBJ1-2
CDR3: CSVAPLGRGYGYTF
DNA: TGCAGCGTTGCGCCCTTGGGGCGCGGCTATGGCTACACCTTC

size: -
V: TRBV7-6
D: TRBD2
J: TRBJ2-1
CDR3: CASSLAVWRGDYYNEQFF
DNA: TGTGCCAGCAGCTTAGCCGTCTGGCGGGGGGACTATTACAATGAGCAGTTCTTC

size: -
V: TRBV5-6
D: TRBD1
J: TRBJ1-2
CDR3: CASSSVGTGVSGYTF
DNA: TGTGCCAGCAGCTCCGTCGGTACAGGGGTTAGTGGCTACACCTTC

size: -
V: TRBV5-4
D: -
J: TRBJ2-2
CDR3: CASSWRYGELFF
DNA: TGTGCCAGCAGCTGGAGGTACGGGGAGCTGTTTTTT

size: -
V: TRBV5-1
D: -
J: TRBJ1-1
CDR3: CASSLGGVNKHSNTEAFF
DNA: TGCGCCAGCAGCTTAGGAGGAGTGAATAAACATTCGAACACTGAAGCTTTCTTT

size: -
V: TRBV30
D: -
J: TRBJ1-1
CDR3: CAWSNRRSTEAFF
DNA: TGTGCCTGGAGCAACCGCAGGAGCACTGAAGCTTTCTTT

size: few
V: TRBV30
D: TRBD1
J: TRBJ2-7
CDR3: CAWSRRRDSSYEQYF
DNA: TGTGCCTGGAGTAGGCGCAGGGACAGCTCCTACGAGCAGTACTTC

size: -
V: TRBV4-1
D: -
J: TRBJ2-3
CDR3: CASSQEAGRVNTQYF
DNA: TGCGCCAGCAGCCAAGAGGCCGGCAGAGTAAATACGCAGTATTTT

size: -
V: TRBV5-1
D: -
J: TRBJ1-5
CDR3: CASSLSEDQPQHF
DNA: TGCGCCAGCAGCTTGTCCGAGGATCAGCCCCAGCATTTT

size: few
V: TRBV7-2
D: -
J: TRBJ2-5
CDR3: CASSSLYQETQYF
DNA: TGTGCCAGCAGCTCCTTGTACCAAGAGACCCAGTACTTC

size: -
V: TRBV5-6
D: -
J: TRBJ1-4
CDR3: CASSLASSNEKLFF
DNA: TGTGCCAGCAGCTTGGCATCCTCTAATGAAAAACTGTTTTTT

size: -
V: TRBV5-4
D: -
J: TRBJ2-7
CDR3: CASSLKGTEEQYF
DNA: TGTGCCAGCAGCCTGAAAGGAACAGAAGAGCAGTACTTC

size: -
V: TRBV5-6
D: -
J: TRBJ2-7
CDR3: CASSLVAMGIYEQYF
DNA: TGTGCCAGCAGCTTGGTAGCCATGGGCATCTACGAGCAGTACTTC

size: few
V: TRBV29-1
D: -
J: TRBJ2-2
CDR3: CSVDREMNTGELFF
DNA: TGCAGCGTTGATAGGGAGATGAACACCGGGGAGCTGTTTTTT

size: -
V: TRBV6-5
D: TRBD2
J: TRBJ2-2
CDR3: CASSLSGGNTGELFF
DNA: TGTGCCAGCAGTTTGAGCGGGGGGAACACCGGGGAGCTGTTTTTT

size: -
V: TRBV11-2
D: -
J: TRBJ2-1
CDR3: CASSLGGQRNEQFF
DNA: TGTGCCAGCAGCTTAGGAGGACAACGCAATGAGCAGTTCTTC

size: few
V: TRBV5-1
D: -
J: TRBJ2-4
CDR3: CASSLGDGKNIQYF
DNA: TGCGCCAGCAGCTTGGGGGACGGCAAAAACATTCAGTACTTC

size: -
V: TRBV4-1
D: -
J: TRBJ1-2
CDR3: CASSQDSARGLRGYTF
DNA: TGCGCCAGCAGCCAAGACTCTGCTAGGGGACTAAGGGGCTACACCTTC

size: -
V: TRBV6-6
D: TRBD1
J: TRBJ2-5
CDR3: CASTLPTGQETQYF
DNA: TGTGCCAGCACTCTCCCGACAGGGCAAGAGACCCAGTACTTC

size: -
V: TRBV27
D: TRBD1
J: TRBJ2-1
CDR3: CASSLDRGSYNEQFF
DNA: TGTGCCAGCAGCCTCGACAGGGGCTCCTACAATGAGCAGTTCTTC

size: -
V: TRBV30
D: -
J: TRBJ1-2
CDR3: CAWSPTGNYGYTF
DNA: TGTGCCTGGAGTCCGACAGGAAACTATGGCTACACCTTC

size: few
V: TRBV29-1
D: TRBD1
J: TRBJ1-4
CDR3: CSVSTGGGNKGKLFF
DNA: TGCAGCGTCTCTACAGGGGGCGGAAATAAGGGAAAACTGTTTTTT

size: -
V: TRBV27
D: -
J: TRBJ2-7
CDR3: CASSPRMPRGHSISSSYEQYF
DNA: TGTGCCAGCAGCCCCCGAATGCCGCGTGGACACTCAATATCGAGCTCCTACGAGCAGTACTTC

size: few
V: TRBV14
D: -
J: TRBJ1-2
CDR3: CASSLSLGHGYTF
DNA: TGTGCCAGCAGCTTATCGTTGGGTCATGGCTACACCTTC

size: few
V: TRBV30
D: TRBD2
J: TRBJ2-3
CDR3: CAWRDRRLAGSDTQYF
DNA: TGTGCCTGGAGAGACCGCCGACTAGCCGGCTCAGATACGCAGTATTTT

size: once
V: TRBV4-1
D: TRBD1
J: TRBJ1-5
CDR3: CASSQPRQGGQPQHF
DNA: TGCGCCAGCAGCCAACCTAGACAGGGAGGTCAGCCCCAGCATTTT

size: -
V: TRBV30
D: TRBD1
J: TRBJ1-1
CDR3: CAWKWGQGPTEAFF
DNA: TGTGCCTGGAAATGGGGACAGGGTCCCACTGAAGCTTTCTTT

size: -
V: TRBV6-6
D: TRBD2
J: TRBJ2-5
CDR3: CASGPGGPGETQYF
DNA: TGTGCCAGCGGACCGGGAGGGCCCGGAGAGACCCAGTACTTC